Below, 24 T cell receptor beta chains from the same sample are listed, as sequenced in a study of blood T cell repertoires in COVID-19. Profiling relied on immunoSEQ multiplex PCR, and the TCRdb table lists in-frame clones only, not all of them. Of about 220,000 clones detected, approximately 84% appear once; the ten largest clones hold around 3%. Sequenced input: peripheral blood. Receptors originate from a man over 45 who had recovered from COVID-19.

The rearrangement links TRBV7-9 to TRBJ2-7; possibly TRBD1 for D (6 bases). The CDR3 extends over 16 amino acids. CDR1 is SEHNR and CDR2 is FQNEAQ in the germline V gene (reference sequence). The ends were cut back, 3 bases at V and 0 bases at J, with 15 bases in the middle. CDR3 sequence: CASSFRTQGPSYEQYF. DNA of the CDR3: TGTGCCAGCAGCTTCCGAACACAGGGTCCCTCCTACGAGCAGTACTTC.

This chain joins TRBV7-6 and TRBJ2-1; 7 bases match TRBD2. Trimming cost V 1 base and J 5 bases; bases outside gene matches: 5. CDR1 is SGHVS and CDR2 is FNYEAQ in the germline V gene. The CDR3 consists of 15 residues. The CDR3 spells CASSLEAGDHNEQFF. CDR3 coding DNA: TGTGCCAGCAGCTTAGAGGCGGGAGACCACAATGAGCAGTTCTTC.

In its sample, this clone was seen a few times. The CDR3 region is CASSLGATGELFF. The CDR3 DNA is TGTGCCAGCAGCTTAGGGGCCACCGGGGAGCTGTTTTTT. The chain links TRBV11-3 to TRBJ2-2, with D uncertain. There are 13 residues in the CDR3. Trimming shortened V by 1 base and J by 4 bases, and 4 bases separated the two germline ends. Germline V gene sequence: CDR1 SGHNT, CDR2 YENEEA.

The chain uses TRBV29-1 and TRBJ2-1, with D perhaps matching TRBD1 (5 bases). V dropped 1 base and J dropped 8 bases, with 9 bases sitting between them. The CDR3 is made up of 12 amino acids. Germline-derived CDR1 and CDR2 are SQVTM and ANQGSEA. CDR3 in amino acids: CSVEGGWDEQFF. In nucleotides, the CDR3 is TGCAGCGTTGAAGGGGGCTGGGATGAGCAGTTCTTC.

This clone was detected only a few times. V usage is TRBV28 and J usage is TRBJ2-7, with a weak D call TRBD2 (6 bases). This CDR3 spans 15 amino acids. Between the trimmed V and J ends, which lost 4 bases and 6 bases, there was a span of 19 bases. The germline V gene encodes CDR1 MDHEN and CDR2 SYDVKM. The CDR3 region is CASSSAGSTQGEQYF. Written as DNA, the CDR3 is TGTGCCAGCAGTTCTGCGGGATCCACTCAAGGCGAGCAGTACTTC.

V gene TRBV12-3 or TRBV12-4 combines with J gene TRBJ1-2; 7 bases match TRBD1. With V trimmed by 6 bases and J by 5 bases, 6 bases remained unmatched. CDR3 length equals 13 residues. CDR3 protein: CASSLGQIYGYTF. CDR3 DNA sequence: TGTGCCAGCAGCTTGGGACAGATTTATGGCTACACCTTC.

The chain carries TRBV28 and TRBJ2-7, with 16 bases fitting TRBD2. The CDR3 spans 15 residues. The junction had 4 bases not matched to a gene; V was cut back by 6 bases and J by 5 bases. CDR1 is MDHEN, CDR2 SYDVKM, per germline. CDR3 coding DNA: TGTGCCAGCAGAGCCGGGACTAGCGGGAGGGACGAGCAGTACTTC. Translation: CASRAGTSGRDEQYF. Complete variable domain (other parts from reference TRBV28 and TRBJ2-7): DVKVTQSSRYLVKRTGEKVFLECVQDMDHENMFWYRQDPGLGLRLIYFSYDVKMKEKGDIPEGYSVSREKKERFSLILESASTNQTSMYLCASRAGTSGRDEQYFGPGTRLTVT.

The chain employs TRBV27 and TRBJ2-7; D possibly corresponds to TRBD1 (5 bases). V was pared by 1 base and J by 6 bases, with 10 bases between. Germline CDR1 is MNHEY and CDR2 is SMNVEV (reference sequence). The CDR3 covers 13 residues. In nucleotides, the CDR3 is TGTGCCAGCAGTTTATACAGGTGGAGCGAGCAGTACTTC. As protein: CASSLYRWSEQYF.

The rearrangement links TRBV10-3 to TRBJ2-1; maybe TRBD1 (6 bases). The V and J ends lost 0 bases and 4 bases respectively, with 16 bases between them. The CDR3 sequence is 17 residues long. Germline lookup yields CDR1 ENHRY and CDR2 SYGVKD. The CDR3 DNA reads TGTGCCATCAGTGAGTCTCCTCCCCAGGGGCGTTACAATGAGCAGTTCTTC. Protein sequence: CAISESPPQGRYNEQFF.

The chain uses TRBV19 and TRBJ2-7; no reliable D call. From germline, CDR1 is LNHDA and CDR2 SQIVND (reference sequence). The V end lost 7 bases, the J end lost 0 bases, and 13 bases lay between the germline ends. This CDR3 is built from 14 residues. The CDR3 here is CASKFGPLSYEQYF. The CDR3 DNA sequence: TGTGCCAGTAAATTCGGTCCCCTCTCCTACGAGCAGTACTTC.

This clone has only a few counts. This chain joins TRBV7-9 and TRBJ2-1; 7 bases match TRBD2. The germline V gene encodes CDR1 SEHNR and CDR2 FQNEAQ (reference sequence). Losses at the gene ends were 5 bases for V and 8 bases for J; bases not matched to a gene: 12. The length of the CDR3 is 15 residues. CDR3 nucleotides: TGTGCCAGCAGCCCCTGGACTAGTTTGGGCCATGAGCAGTTCTTC. Translated, it gives CASSPWTSLGHEQFF. The variable domain in full, with the rest retrieved from reference TRBV7-9 and TRBJ2-1, is DTGVSQNPRHKITKRGQNVTFRCDPISEHNRLYWYRQTLGQGPEFLTYFQNEAQLEKSRLLSDRFSAERPKGSFSTLEIQRTEQGDSAMYLCASSPWTSLGHEQFFGPGTRLTVL.

The chain links TRBV5-1 to TRBJ2-1, with 7 bases matching TRBD2. J gave up 0 bases and V 4 bases, and 7 bases lay outside the gene matches. The CDR3 has 16 amino acids. Germline assignment: CDR1 SGHRS and CDR2 YFSETQ. The chain's CDR3 is CASSLAGDFSYNEQFF. CDR3 DNA: TGCGCCAGCAGCCTGGCGGGGGATTTCTCCTACAATGAGCAGTTCTTC.

Worth noting for this clone: Other nucleotide sequences in the sample specify the same CDR3. The rearrangement joins TRBV18 to TRBJ2-3, with 9 bases aligning to TRBD1. Germline-derived CDR1 and CDR2 are KGHSH and LQKENI. The CDR3 is 14 amino acids. The V gene end was trimmed by 5 bases and the J gene end by 1 base; junction bases not matched to a gene: 1. The CDR3 bases are TGTGCCAGCTCAAGGACAGGGGGCACAGATACGCAGTATTTT. Protein: CASSRTGGTDTQYF.

The chain uses TRBV27 and TRBJ1-6; TRBD1 matches 9 bases. The V gene end was trimmed by 0 bases and the J gene end by 9 bases; junction bases not matched to a gene: 3. The length of the CDR3 is 15 residues. Germline V gene lookup returns CDR1 MNHEY and CDR2 SMNVEV (reference sequence). CDR3 DNA sequence: TGTGCCAGCAGTTTATCGTACAGGGGGCTTTCACCCCTCCACTTT. It encodes CASSLSYRGLSPLHF.

The V and J genes are TRBV6-2 or TRBV6-3 and TRBJ1-1; D may be TRBD1 (5 bases). Trimming took off 5 bases at V and 3 bases at J, with 13 bases between the two ends. The germline gives CDR1 MNHEY, CDR2 SVGEGT. The CDR3 has 14 residues. CDR3 DNA: TGTGCCAGCAGTAAGATGGGGGGTGACACTGAAGCTTTCTTT. Translated, it gives CASSKMGGDTEAFF.

The J gene is TRBJ1-1, the V gene TRBV7-9; D might be TRBD1 (5 bases). V lost 3 bases and J lost 6, with 8 bases in between. The CDR3 loop spans 12 amino acids. Germline V gene sequence: CDR1 SEHNR, CDR2 FQNEAQ (reference sequence). CDR3 loop: CASSFMTAEAFF. The CDR3 DNA sequence: TGTGCCAGCAGCTTCATGACAGCTGAAGCTTTCTTT.

The chain joins TRBV30 to TRBJ1-1; maybe TRBD1 (5 bases). The CDR3 sequence is 13 residues long. The V gene lost 0 bases and the J gene lost 0 bases, with 5 bases spanning the gap. Germline assignment: CDR1 GTSNPN and CDR2 SVGIG (reference sequence). CDR3 sequence reads: CAWSVGVNTEAFF. The CDR3 nucleotides read TGTGCCTGGAGTGTAGGGGTGAACACTGAAGCTTTCTTT.

The rearrangement uses TRBV18 and TRBJ1-1, with TRBD1 identical over 10 bases. CDR3 length: 16 residues. V was pared by 5 bases and J by 4 bases, with 10 bases of the junction left unmatched. Germline V gene sequence: CDR1 KGHSH, CDR2 LQKENI. The CDR3 DNA sequence: TGTGCCAGCTCAAGGTATGACAGGGGGCGAAGCACTGAAGCTTTCTTT. Residues: CASSRYDRGRSTEAFF.

V and J are TRBV2 and TRBJ2-1; perhaps TRBD2 as D (7 bases). V dropped 6 bases and J dropped 8 bases, with 17 bases sitting between them. Per the germline V gene, CDR1 is SNHLY and CDR2 is FYNNEI. This CDR3 region has 14 residues. The CDR3 spells CASRQGGSFDEQFF. The CDR3 nucleotides read TGTGCCAGCAGACAGGGAGGGAGTTTCGATGAGCAGTTCTTC. The variable domain in full, with the rest retrieved from reference TRBV2 and TRBJ2-1, is EPEVTQTPSHQVTQMGQEVILRCVPISNHLYFYWYRQILGQKVEFLVSFYNNEISEKSEIFDDQFSVERPDGSNFTLKIRSTKLEDSAMYFCASRQGGSFDEQFFGPGTRLTVL.

The V call is TRBV6-6, the J call TRBJ2-7; D might be TRBD2 (6 bases). CDR1 is MNHNY, CDR2 SVGAGI, per germline (reference sequence). This CDR3 has 16 amino acids. V dropped 6 bases and J dropped 2 bases, with 20 bases sitting between them. This CDR3 reads CASSLSLASSTYEQYF. Written as DNA, the CDR3 is TGTGCCAGCAGCCTAAGTCTAGCGTCCTCCACCTACGAGCAGTACTTC.

The rearrangement links TRBV5-1 to TRBJ2-7, with 7 bases aligning to TRBD1. The CDR3 totals 13 residues. Germline trimming cut 4 bases from V and 3 bases from J; bases unmatched to any gene: 4. Germline V gene sequence: CDR1 SGHRS, CDR2 YFSETQ. The CDR3 nucleotides are TGCGCCAGCAGCCTGGGACAGATCTACGAGCAGTACTTC. Residues: CASSLGQIYEQYF.

The chain recombines TRBV5-1 with TRBJ2-2; TRBD1 aligns across 8 bases. Looked up from germline, CDR1 is SGHRS and CDR2 is YFSETQ. V lost 5 bases, J lost 0 bases, and 6 bases stayed unmatched. CDR3 length equals 16 residues. The CDR3 region is CASREPGQANTGELFF. The CDR3 nucleotides read TGCGCCAGCAGGGAACCGGGACAGGCGAACACCGGGGAGCTGTTTTTT.

With respect to this clone: Different DNA sequences within this sample yield the same CDR3. V gene TRBV24-1 combines with J gene TRBJ2-1; 11 bases match TRBD2. J was trimmed by 4 bases and V by 3 bases; bases with no gene match: 4. CDR1 KGHDR and CDR2 SFDVKD come from the germline V gene. The CDR3 has 16 amino acids. The CDR3 nucleotides read TGTGCCACCAGTGATACCGGGACTAGCGGTTACAATGAGCAGTTCTTC. Translating gives CATSDTGTSGYNEQFF.

This rearrangement joins TRBV9 to TRBJ1-2; TRBD1 agrees at 7 bases. Germline trimming cut 0 bases from V and 0 bases from J; bases unmatched to any gene: 14. Germline V CDR1 and CDR2: SGDLS, YYNGEE. This CDR3 is built from 19 residues. Here the CDR3 reads CASSVAGTAIYTTNYGYTF. DNA of the CDR3: TGTGCCAGCAGCGTAGCTGGGACAGCTATATACACGACTAACTATGGCTACACCTTC.